The sequence of this T cell receptor (beta chain) was determined in a study of blood T cells in healthy people across ages. General observations from the study: Diversity estimated from one million T cells was considered an underestimate.

The V end was cut by 1 base, the J end by 9 bases, with 17 bases between. There are 15 residues in the CDR3. The V gene's germline CDR1 is SGHDT and CDR2 YYEEEE. Primers used in a second PCR of about 6 to 11 cycles were a sample-barcoded 5' primer and a J-beta primer mix. Researchers report that a template-switch adaptor with 12 random nucleotides tagged each cDNA molecule. MiXCR, applied by TCRdb to the 5' RACE reads, yields one record per CDR3 protein. Of 1.5 million to 2 million distinct CDR3 sequences in the sample, about 30% were seen once. Note on this clonotype: The antigen is unknown.

The sequence was obtained from a woman aged 25-40 years in good health. The chain links TRBV5-6 to TRBJ2-1; D is perhaps TRBD1 (6 bases). Input material: blood. CDR3 sequence: CASSLYQGRTGEQFF. Here the CDR3 DNA reads TGTGCCAGCAGCTTGTACCAGGGGAGAACTGGTGAGCAGTTCTTC.